This T cell receptor (beta chain) originates from a study of cytomegalovirus exposure and HLA in healthy donors. This clone was seen a few times. Its antigen is still unknown. PCR employed 60 Vbeta and 13 Jbeta primers. Sequenced by immunoSEQ multiplex PCR; TCRdb stores in-frame clones only, minus some. Counted here are about 160,000 clones, roughly 85% occurring once; the ten biggest clones make up roughly 1.3%. Overall study findings and caveats: Most TCR sequences were rare, but some public TCRs occurred in many donors. A few CMV-associated chains were confirmed in vitro to be specific for CMV antigens.

The CDR3 extends over 15 amino acids. The V gene's germline CDR1 is MNHEY and CDR2 SVGAGI. Germline trimming cut 2 bases from V and 6 bases from J; bases unmatched to any gene: 9. The TCR originated in a woman between 50 and 59 years old in good health and CMV-seronegative. Sequencing was performed on PBMCs. This sequence joins TRBV6-5 and TRBJ2-7, with TRBD1 matching 8 bases. The CDR3 nucleotides read TGTGCCAGCAGTTACGTTAAGGGACAGGTTGGCGAGCAGTACTTC. It specifies CASSYVKGQVGEQYF.